This T cell receptor beta chain comes out of a study of T cell repertoires in cytomegalovirus infection. Study information: An indication of both CMV infection and matching HLA type came from public TCR beta signatures.

This clonotype came up a few times. Antigen: not known. Study results and limitations: Cumulative public TCR beta family frequency identified carriers of CMV plus the relevant HLA.

TCRdb recomputed calls from the reads with MiXCR, one row per CDR3 protein. The top ten hold more than 25% of the sample, which has 150,000 to 200,000 distinct CDR3 sequences, 20% to 25% seen once. The sequences come from CD8+ T cells from cultured PBMCs, collected from culture after CMV antigen stimulation. This sequence was found in a human donor in good health (CMV status not recorded). Some clones in this sample may be carry-over from other donors' samples.

The CDR3 reads CASSYLPAGNTIYF. As DNA, the CDR3 is TGTGCCAGCAGCTACCTACCCGCTGGAAACACCATATATTTT. V and J are TRBV6-2 or TRBV6-3 and TRBJ1-3; D unresolved. The germline CDR1 and CDR2 sequences are MNHEY and SVGEGT. V lost 6 bases and J lost 2, with 11 bases in between. The CDR3 consists of 14 residues.